The sequence of this TCR beta chain was determined in a study of control samples from healthy donors and cancer patients. Data came from immunoSEQ multiplex PCR; TCRdb stores just in-frame clones and leaves some out. The sample has approximately 130,000 clones, around 92% seen once. The CDR3 sequence is 17 residues long. Sequencing was performed on blood. The clonotype was recovered from a man between 50 and 59 years old in good health. This rearrangement joins TRBV21-1 to TRBJ2-5; no DNA check was done on the table's D call, TRBD2. TRBV21-1 is a pseudogene segment. In nucleotides, the CDR3 is TGTGCCAGCAGCAAAGCGAGCGGGGGCTCCCTTCAAGAGACCCAGTACTTC. Translated: CASSKASGGSLQETQYF.